This T cell receptor (beta chain) was found in a study of CD8 T cells in Susac syndrome. Study-level information: The sequenced Susac syndrome patients comprised more than five with active disease and about eight in remission. General study points: Acknowledgment was made by the study that its TCR sequencing and HLA analysis involved a relatively small number of individuals.

After extraction with the RNeasy kit, roughly 0.5 to 1 ug of the RNA was reverse transcribed using random hexamers. Multiplex PCR with immunoSEQ amplified the TCR beta CDR3 across 54 Vbeta and 13 Jbeta. A single record per CDR3 protein comes from TCRdb applying MiXCR to the immunoSEQ multiplex PCR reads. The profile shows approximately 160,000 distinct CDR3 sequences, about 96% of them singletons. CD8+ and CD4+ T cells were negatively isolated; TEMRA cells were FACS-enriched. Comment on this clonotype: The antigen is undetermined.

The CDR3 is 15 residues long. CDR1 and CDR2 from the germline V gene are MNHGY and SAAAGT. Trimming shortened V by 8 bases and J by 4 bases, and 19 bases separated the two germline ends. Sequenced: CD4+ T cells from PBMCs. This receptor was identified in a human donor with Susac syndrome. The chain links TRBV6-8 to TRBJ2-3, with D hard to call. The CDR3 is CASDREWPLADTQYF. The CDR3 coding sequence is TGTGCCAGCGATCGTGAATGGCCTCTGGCAGATACGCAGTATTTT.